This entry describes one T cell receptor (beta chain). The sample is drawn from a study of blood T cell repertoires in COVID-19. TCRdb's copy holds only in-frame clones and misses some; the assay was immunoSEQ multiplex PCR. Here the sample spans roughly 220,000 clones, around 84% being singletons. V was clipped by 0 bases and J by 5 bases; unmatched bases: 10. Germline V gives CDR1 LGHNA, CDR2 YSLEER. The CDR3 loop spans 18 amino acids. The TCR sequence derives from a man aged 60 to 75 with acute or convalescent COVID-19. The sample consisted of peripheral blood. The rearrangement links TRBV4-3 to TRBJ2-5, with TRBD1 identical over 12 bases. In DNA form, the CDR3 reads TGCGCCAGCAGCCAAGATGGGACAGGGGGCCCCTACGGTGAGACCCAGTACTTC. This gives the protein CASSQDGTGGPYGETQYF.